The sample holds many counts of the clone carrying this T cell receptor beta chain. Antigen specificity is unknown. V was trimmed by 5 bases and J by 3 bases, leaving 11 bases between them. Per the germline V gene, CDR1 is SEHNR and CDR2 is FQNEAQ (reference sequence). There are 13 residues in the CDR3. The sample comes from a study of molecular identifiers for immune sequencing clone quantification. General study findings and limits: Whereas naive cells kept under 1% of molecules in clones above 20 RNA copies, such clones held over 98% in effectors.

From the PCR reads, TCRdb called clonotypes with MiXCR, one entry per CDR3 protein. The table lists over 65,000 distinct CDR3 sequences, 25% of them singletons. A CD8+CD4-CCR7+CD45RA+ gate was used to sort naive CD8 T cells. The rearrangement uses TRBV7-9 and TRBJ2-7, with a tentative D call TRBD2 (6 bases). The clonotype was recovered from a human donor in good health. Some libraries in this study had Jurkat cell RNA spiked in. Sequenced sample: naive CD8+ T cells from blood, with Jurkat cell RNA spiked in. Subset of the sample: FACS-sorted CD8+CD4-CCR7+CD45RA+ naive T cells. The CDR3 region has the DNA TGTGCCAGCAGCCCGCCGGGGGTCTACGAGCAGTACTTC. It specifies CASSPPGVYEQYF.